This T cell receptor (beta chain) was retrieved from a study of neurological immune-mediated disorders. With 10-nucleotide random UMIs, 5'RACE was used to make the cDNA. TCRdb itself ran the 5' RACE reads through MiXCR, one entry per CDR3 protein. Seen here are under 85,000 distinct CDR3 sequences, more than 4.5% observed once, and the top ten hold approximately 5.1%. This clonotype was counted at least ten times. The CDR3 has 14 amino acids. V lost 3 bases to trimming and J lost 3 bases; unmatched junction nucleotides: 0. The sequence was obtained from a human donor with multiple sclerosis. The donor label of this sample is uncertain. The chain is built from TRBV12-3 or TRBV12-4 and TRBJ2-1; 9 bases fit TRBD2. The sequenced sample was PBMCs. CDR3 loop: CASSLTSGYNEQFF. The CDR3 region has the DNA TGTGCCAGCAGTTTGACTAGCGGCTACAATGAGCAGTTCTTC.